This record covers a single TCR beta chain. Its target is not known. This sample was included in a study of T cell repertoires in cytomegalovirus infection. Turning to the study itself: Indications of both CMV infection and matching HLA type were provided by public TCR beta signatures. Study-level points and caveats: Dominant in the ex vivo response were TCR beta clonotypes restricted by HLA-C and specific for CMV.

TCRdb ran MiXCR on the reads and lists one entry per CDR3 protein. Of 700,000 to 850,000 distinct CDR3 sequences in the sample, 32% were seen once. The receptor comes from a human donor in good health (CMV status not recorded). Some clones in this sample may be carry-over from other donors' samples. Here the sequenced sample was cultured CD8+ T cells from PBMCs, taken from culture after CMV antigen stimulation.

The chain's CDR3 is CASSPFGHF. The CDR3 DNA is TGTGCCAGTAGTCCCTTCGGGCATTTT. The chain combines TRBV19 with TRBJ1-5; D uncertain. In germline, CDR1 is LNHDA, CDR2 SQIVND (reference sequence). V gave up 5 bases and J gave up 15 bases, with 8 bases separating them. The CDR3 extends over 9 amino acids. The full variable domain, rest sourced from reference TRBV19 and TRBJ1-5, is DGGITQSPKYLFRKEGQNVTLSCEQNLNHDAMYWYRQDPGQGLRLIYYSQIVNDFQKGDIAEGYSVSREKKESFPLTVTSAQKNPTAFYLCASSPFGHFGDGTRLSIL.